This T cell receptor beta chain comes out of a study of monozygotic twins with inflammatory bowel disease. TCRdb re-called the 5' RACE reads and shows each CDR3 protein once, DNA omitted. The sample includes approximately 210,000 distinct CDR3 sequences. CDR3 size: 14 residues. Germline CDR1 and CDR2: SNHLY and FYNNEI. Specimen: blood. This chain joins TRBV2 and TRBJ1-2. This TCR came from a human donor with ulcerative colitis or Crohn's disease, or a healthy co-twin of an affected twin (not recorded which). The CDR3 reads CASSEAFTGGGYTF.